Below, one TCR beta chain is given with its context. Its target is unknown. The CDR3 runs to 15 residues. The trim removed 1 base at V and 10 bases at J, leaving 8 bases unmatched. Looked up from germline, CDR1 is LNHNV and CDR2 is YYDKDF (reference sequence). This record comes from a study of cytomegalovirus exposure and HLA in healthy donors. Primers: 60 Vbeta forward and 13 Jbeta reverse. TCRdb keeps only in-frame clones here, not all; method: immunoSEQ multiplex PCR. Altogether under 120,000 clones are present, 70% to 80% being singletons, with the ten largest covering around 5.1%. Points from the study as a whole: Specific recognition of CMV antigens was confirmed in vitro for a few chains (all CMV-associated). The number of N-insertions in an Asian-associated ancestry cluster was reportedly below the approximately 690-donor mean in a later analysis.

All the people who gave samples were healthy bone marrow donors. This TCR came from a female donor in good health and CMV-seropositive. The genes are TRBV15 and TRBJ2-1; 9 bases align to TRBD2. Material for sequencing was PBMCs. CDR3 bases: TGTGCCACCAGCAGAGGCGTGGGACTAGCAAGCGAGCAGTTCTTC. Translation: CATSRGVGLASEQFF.